Each of the 3 T cell receptor beta chains below was sequenced from the same sample in a study of beta chain features in type 1 diabetes (dated by TCRdb to the late 2010s). For these receptors, no antigen is known. The protocol used for the library was the immunoSEQ multiplex PCR assay. The entire amount of isolated RNA was reverse transcribed using the High Capacity cDNA Reverse Transcription Kit, so the sequenced TCRB transcripts were expressed ones. Imported from immuneACCESS, the table was reduced by TCRdb to in-frame sequences with V and J called. These copies leave out some clones; in studies compared against another copy, an unresolved V gene accounts for under half, and the cause of the remainder is not known. This sample holds almost 350,000 clones; 9.3% were observed only once. The ten largest clones represent approximately 1% of the sample. Broad study findings and their caveats: Type 1 diabetes patients showed a moderate but significant shortening of TCRB CDR3 length in all four CD4+ subsets.

The sequenced sample was central memory CD4+ T cells from blood. These receptors originate from a man aged 25 to 45 with type 1 diabetes.

The chain has TRBV7-2 and TRBJ2-5, with D hard to call. Trimming left V 1 base short and J 0 bases short, with 3 bases between. The germline CDR1 and CDR2 sequences are SGHTA and FQGNSA. This CDR3 is 13 amino acids long. CDR3 sequence reads: CASSLDNQETQYF. The CDR3 DNA sequence: TGTGCCAGCAGCTTAGACAACCAAGAGACCCAGTACTTC.

This clone was counted ten times or more. The chain employs TRBV7-2 and TRBJ2-3; D might be TRBD2 (6 bases). This CDR3 is built from 14 residues. Trimming cost V 6 bases and J 4 bases, with 14 bases left between them. Germline V lookup: CDR1 SGHTA, CDR2 FQGNSA. The CDR3 DNA follows: TGTGCCAGCAGTCCGGGGCGGGGATCAGATACGCAGTATTTT. Its protein is CASSPGRGSDTQYF.

This clone has a handful of counts. The V call is TRBV7-9, the J call TRBJ1-3; no reliable D call. Trimming took 2 bases from V and 2 from J, leaving 16 bases between them. Germline CDR1 SEHNR, CDR2 FQNEAQ (reference sequence). CDR3 length equals 17 residues. CDR3 DNA: TGTGCCAGCAGCTTATCCCTAGGCGAGGCTCCTGGAAACACCATATATTTT. It is translated as CASSLSLGEAPGNTIYF.